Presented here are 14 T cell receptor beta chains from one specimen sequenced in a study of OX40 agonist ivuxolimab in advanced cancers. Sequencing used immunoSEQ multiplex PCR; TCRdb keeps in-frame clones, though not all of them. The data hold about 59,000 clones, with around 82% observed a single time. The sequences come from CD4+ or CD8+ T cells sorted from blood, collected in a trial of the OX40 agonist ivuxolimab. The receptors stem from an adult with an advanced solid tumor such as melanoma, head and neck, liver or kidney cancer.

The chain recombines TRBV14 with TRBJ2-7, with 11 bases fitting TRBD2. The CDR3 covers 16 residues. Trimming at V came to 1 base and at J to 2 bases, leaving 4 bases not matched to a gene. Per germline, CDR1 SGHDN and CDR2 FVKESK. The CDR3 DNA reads TGTGCCAGCAGCCAAGTAGGGGGACTAGCGGCCTACGAGCAGTACTTC. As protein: CASSQVGGLAAYEQYF.

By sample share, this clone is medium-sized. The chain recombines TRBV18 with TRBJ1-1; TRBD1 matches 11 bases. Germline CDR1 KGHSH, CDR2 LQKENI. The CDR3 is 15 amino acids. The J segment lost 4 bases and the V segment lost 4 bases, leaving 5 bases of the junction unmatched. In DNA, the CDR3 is TGTGCCAGCTCACTGGACAGGGGGCACAGCACTGAAGCTTTCTTT. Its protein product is CASSLDRGHSTEAFF.

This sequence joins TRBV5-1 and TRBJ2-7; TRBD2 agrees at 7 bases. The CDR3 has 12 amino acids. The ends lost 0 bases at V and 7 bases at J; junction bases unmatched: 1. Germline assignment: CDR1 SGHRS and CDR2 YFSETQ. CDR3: CASSLAGREQYF. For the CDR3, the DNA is TGCGCCAGCAGCTTGGCCGGGAGGGAGCAGTACTTC.

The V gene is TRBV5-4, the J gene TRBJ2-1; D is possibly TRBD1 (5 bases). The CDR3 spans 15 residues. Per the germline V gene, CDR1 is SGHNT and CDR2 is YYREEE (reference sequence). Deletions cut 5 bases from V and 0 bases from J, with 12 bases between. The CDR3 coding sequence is TGTGCCAGCAGTCACGGCGACAGCTCCTACAATGAGCAGTTCTTC. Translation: CASSHGDSSYNEQFF.

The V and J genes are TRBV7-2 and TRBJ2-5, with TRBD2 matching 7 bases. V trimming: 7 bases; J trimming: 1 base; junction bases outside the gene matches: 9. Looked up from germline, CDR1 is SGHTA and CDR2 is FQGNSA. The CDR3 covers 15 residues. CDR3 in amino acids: CASTLSWGGQETQYF. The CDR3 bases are TGTGCCAGCACCCTGAGTTGGGGGGGCCAAGAGACCCAGTACTTC.

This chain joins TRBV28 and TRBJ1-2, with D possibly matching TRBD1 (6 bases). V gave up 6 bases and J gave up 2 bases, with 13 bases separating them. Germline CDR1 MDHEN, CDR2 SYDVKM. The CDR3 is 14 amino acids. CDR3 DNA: TGTGCCAGCAGGTCCTCAGGGGCGAACTATGGCTACACCTTC. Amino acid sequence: CASRSSGANYGYTF.

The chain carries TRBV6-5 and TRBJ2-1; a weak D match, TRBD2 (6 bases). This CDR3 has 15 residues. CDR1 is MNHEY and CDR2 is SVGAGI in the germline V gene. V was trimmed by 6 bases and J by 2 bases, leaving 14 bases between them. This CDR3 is CASSMAGKAYNEQFF. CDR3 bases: TGTGCCAGCAGCATGGCGGGAAAAGCCTACAATGAGCAGTTCTTC.

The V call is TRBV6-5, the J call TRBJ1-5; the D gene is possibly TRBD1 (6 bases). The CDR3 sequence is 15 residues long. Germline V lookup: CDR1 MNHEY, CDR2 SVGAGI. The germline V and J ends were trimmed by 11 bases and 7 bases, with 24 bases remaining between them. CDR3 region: CAGRGTDRSKQPQHF. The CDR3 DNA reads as TGTGCCGGTAGGGGGACGGACCGAAGTAAACAGCCCCAGCATTTT.

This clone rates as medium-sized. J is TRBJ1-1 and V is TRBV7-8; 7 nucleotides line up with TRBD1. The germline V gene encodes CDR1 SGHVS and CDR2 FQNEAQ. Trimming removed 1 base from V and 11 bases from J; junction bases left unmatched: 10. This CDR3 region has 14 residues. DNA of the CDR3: TGTGCCAGCAGCTTAGTAGGAGGGGGCACATTGGCTTTCTTT. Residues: CASSLVGGGTLAFF. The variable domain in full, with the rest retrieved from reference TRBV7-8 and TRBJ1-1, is GAGVSQSPRYKVAKRGQDVALRCDPISGHVSLFWYQQALGQGPEFLTYFQNEAQLDKSGLPSDRFFAERPEGSVSTLKIQRTQQEDSAVYLCASSLVGGGTLAFFGQGTRLTVV.

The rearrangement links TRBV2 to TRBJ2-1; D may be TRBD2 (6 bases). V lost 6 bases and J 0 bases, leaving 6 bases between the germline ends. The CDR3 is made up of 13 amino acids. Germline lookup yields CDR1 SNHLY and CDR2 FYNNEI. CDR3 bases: TGTGCCAGCAGACTAGCCTCCTACAATGAGCAGTTCTTC. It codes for CASRLASYNEQFF. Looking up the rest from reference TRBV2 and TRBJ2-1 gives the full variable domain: EPEVTQTPSHQVTQMGQEVILRCVPISNHLYFYWYRQILGQKVEFLVSFYNNEISEKSEIFDDQFSVERPDGSNFTLKIRSTKLEDSAMYFCASRLASYNEQFFGPGTRLTVL.

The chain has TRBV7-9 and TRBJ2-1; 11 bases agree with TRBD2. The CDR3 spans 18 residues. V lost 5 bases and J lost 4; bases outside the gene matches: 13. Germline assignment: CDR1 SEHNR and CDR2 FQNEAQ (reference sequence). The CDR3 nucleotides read TGTGCCAGCAGCCCGACTAGCGGGATTGCCATCGGGTACAATGAGCAGTTCTTC. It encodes CASSPTSGIAIGYNEQFF.

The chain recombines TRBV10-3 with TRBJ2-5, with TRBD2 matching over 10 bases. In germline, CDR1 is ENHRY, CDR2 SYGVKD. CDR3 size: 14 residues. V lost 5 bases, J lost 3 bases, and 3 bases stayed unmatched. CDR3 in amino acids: CAISPLAGEETQYF. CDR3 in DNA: TGTGCCATCAGTCCCCTAGCGGGAGAAGAGACCCAGTACTTC.

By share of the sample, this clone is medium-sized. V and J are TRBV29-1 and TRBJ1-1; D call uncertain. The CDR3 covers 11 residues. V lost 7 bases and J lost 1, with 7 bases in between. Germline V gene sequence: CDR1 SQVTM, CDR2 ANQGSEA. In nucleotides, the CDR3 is TGCAGCGGCAGAGGGAACACTGAAGCTTTCTTT. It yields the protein CSGRGNTEAFF.

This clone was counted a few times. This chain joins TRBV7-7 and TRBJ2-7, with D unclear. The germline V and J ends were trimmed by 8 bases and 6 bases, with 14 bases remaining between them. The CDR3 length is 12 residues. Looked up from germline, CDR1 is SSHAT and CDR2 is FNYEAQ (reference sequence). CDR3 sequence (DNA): TGTGCCAGCCCCCTGGCTCGCGGCGAGCAGTACTTC. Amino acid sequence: CASPLARGEQYF.